This T cell receptor (beta chain) was observed in a study of PD-L1 blockade in urothelial cancer. TCRdb's copy holds only in-frame clones and misses some; the assay was immunoSEQ multiplex PCR. Of about 20,000 clones listed, about 91% were seen once; the top ten hold roughly 3.7%. The germline V gene encodes CDR1 GTSNPN and CDR2 SVGIG (reference sequence). V was cut by 2 bases and J by 0 bases, with 8 bases left in between. CDR3 size: 13 residues. This clonotype was sampled from a man aged 50 to 59 with urothelial cancer. The material sequenced was PBMCs, taken around atezolizumab (anti-PD-L1) treatment. This chain links TRBV30 with TRBJ2-7; D is undetermined. The DNA for the CDR3 is TGTGCCTGGAGTTTGCACAGCTCCTACGAGCAGTACTTC. As protein: CAWSLHSSYEQYF.